This entry lists 27 T cell receptor beta chains sequenced from one sample in a study of blood T cell repertoires in COVID-19. Profiling relied on immunoSEQ multiplex PCR, and the TCRdb table lists in-frame clones only, not all of them. The data show about 110,000 clones, around 74% seen once. Material for sequencing was peripheral blood. These receptors all stem from a woman aged 60-75 years with acute or convalescent COVID-19.

V is TRBV7-2 and J is TRBJ1-5; 7 positions match TRBD1. Unmatched junction bases numbered 10, after V lost 4 bases and J lost 7 bases. The CDR3 runs 15 residues. CDR1 is SGHTA and CDR2 is FQGNSA in the germline V gene. The CDR3 nucleotides read TGTGCCAGCAGCTCCGACAGGGCTTTAGGGCAGCCCCAGCATTTT. It is translated as CASSSDRALGQPQHF.

This clone occurred a few times. This chain links TRBV5-5 with TRBJ1-3; D may be TRBD1 (5 bases). Trimming took off 4 bases at V and 9 bases at J, with 23 bases between the two ends. Germline CDR1 reads SGHKS; CDR2 reads YYEKEE (reference sequence). The CDR3 totals 16 residues. In nucleotides, the CDR3 is TGTGCCAGCAGCAAGCAATCTGGACAATCAAGAGGCACCATATATTTT. It translates to CASSKQSGQSRGTIYF.

The chain combines TRBV7-4 with TRBJ1-5; unclear D gene. CDR3 length equals 16 residues. Germline CDR1 is SGHVT and CDR2 is SQSDAQ. The ends were cut back, 5 bases at V and 1 base at J, with 15 bases in the middle. CDR3 in DNA: TGTGCCAGCAGCCCTCACGAGGGTCGGAGCAATCAGCCCCAGCATTTT. As protein: CASSPHEGRSNQPQHF.

V usage is TRBV19 and J usage is TRBJ1-2, with a possible D match to TRBD1 (6 bases). In germline, CDR1 is LNHDA, CDR2 SQIVND (reference sequence). This CDR3 is 13 amino acids long. Trimming left V 6 bases short and J 6 bases short, with 14 bases between. Written as DNA, the CDR3 is TGTGCCAGTAGCCGGGACACGCTACATGGCTACACCTTC. It encodes CASSRDTLHGYTF.

The chain combines TRBV5-4 with TRBJ2-3, with 10 bases that match TRBD2. Germline CDR1 and CDR2: SGHNT and YYREEE (reference sequence). The CDR3 consists of 14 residues. With V trimmed by 4 bases and J by 9 bases, 8 bases remained unmatched. CDR3 region: CASSISGGDRTQYF. CDR3 nucleotide sequence: TGTGCCAGCAGCATAAGCGGGGGGGATCGCACGCAGTATTTT.

This clone has more than one count but fewer than ten. The V gene is TRBV27, the J gene TRBJ1-6; no definite D call. The CDR3 runs 15 residues. V shed 2 bases and J shed 2 bases, with 7 bases lying between them. From germline, CDR1 is MNHEY and CDR2 SMNVEV (reference sequence). In nucleotides, the CDR3 is TGTGCCAGCAGTTTACGGAGCGCCTATAATTCACCCCTCCACTTT. Its translation is CASSLRSAYNSPLHF.

The genes are TRBV6-2 or TRBV6-3 and TRBJ2-5; TRBD1 matches at 8 bases. The CDR3 sequence is 15 residues long. Germline CDR1 is MNHEY and CDR2 is SVGEGT. V shed 4 bases, J shed 1 base, and the junction held 5 bases outside the gene matches. This CDR3 reads CASSSEQGGQETQYF. The CDR3 DNA follows: TGTGCCAGCAGTTCTGAACAGGGGGGCCAAGAGACCCAGTACTTC.

This clone was observed once. This chain connects TRBV6-5 to TRBJ1-3; 10 nucleotides align to TRBD1. Germline V lookup: CDR1 MNHEY, CDR2 SVGAGI. With 6 bases clipped from V and 4 bases from J, the junction kept 6 bases outside the gene matches. The CDR3 length is 15 residues. CDR3 protein: CASRPDRGHGNTIYF. CDR3 DNA sequence: TGTGCCAGCAGACCTGACAGGGGGCACGGAAACACCATATATTTT.

CDR3 coding DNA: TGCAGTGCCACTCCGGGACACACGGCTTTCTTT. This gives the protein CSATPGHTAFF. The chain is built from TRBV20-1 and TRBJ1-1; D may be TRBD1 (6 bases). From germline, CDR1 is DFQATT and CDR2 SNEGSKA (reference sequence). This CDR3 contains 11 residues. Trimming cost V 6 bases and J 11 bases, with 16 bases left between them.

This chain links TRBV6-5 with TRBJ2-7, with 9 nucleotides matching TRBD1. CDR3 length: 14 residues. Germline lookup yields CDR1 MNHEY and CDR2 SVGAGI. Trimming removed 0 bases from V and 12 bases from J; junction bases left unmatched: 9. Here the CDR3 DNA reads TGTGCCAGCAGTTACTCGTGGGACAGGGACGTAAGGTACTTC. This encodes CASSYSWDRDVRYF.

V and J are TRBV5-4 and TRBJ2-1; TRBD2 is a possible D gene (5 bases). V was cut by 0 bases and J by 0 bases, with 10 bases left in between. This CDR3 has 16 amino acids. The germline V gene has CDR1 SGHNT and CDR2 YYREEE (reference sequence). The chain's CDR3 is CASSLGGRSSYNEQFF. Here the CDR3 DNA reads TGTGCCAGCAGCTTGGGAGGGAGAAGCTCCTACAATGAGCAGTTCTTC.

The V call is TRBV10-3, the J call TRBJ1-2, with a weak D call TRBD1 (6 bases). Germline assignment: CDR1 ENHRY and CDR2 SYGVKD. The ends were cut back, 0 bases at V and 4 bases at J, with 12 bases in the middle. The CDR3 is 15 residues long. DNA of the CDR3: TGTGCCATCAGTGAGTCTAGGGGGGGAATCTATGGCTACACCTTC. Translation gives CAISESRGGIYGYTF.

This clone was seen a handful of times. This chain uses TRBV5-1 with TRBJ1-5; 8 bases agree with TRBD1. The trim removed 3 bases at V and 2 bases at J, leaving 1 base unmatched. The CDR3 runs to 14 residues. Germline assignment: CDR1 SGHRS and CDR2 YFSETQ. CDR3 sequence reads: CASSSTGGNQPQHF. The CDR3 nucleotides are TGCGCCAGCAGCTCGACAGGGGGCAATCAGCCCCAGCATTTT.

The chain is built from TRBV7-8 and TRBJ1-6; a possible D gene is TRBD1 (5 bases). Trimming removed 2 bases from V and 4 bases from J, with 9 bases in between. Germline lookup yields CDR1 SGHVS and CDR2 FQNEAQ. The CDR3 loop spans 15 amino acids. For the CDR3, the DNA is TGTGCCAGCAGCTTAATGGCAGGGTATAATTCACCCCTCCACTTT. Protein sequence: CASSLMAGYNSPLHF.

CDR3 DNA sequence: TGTGCCAGCAGCTTCGATGGGCTAGCGGGGGGGAACAATGAGCAGTTCTTC. Protein: CASSFDGLAGGNNEQFF. The V call is TRBV7-2, the J call TRBJ2-1, with TRBD2 matching over 12 bases. Germline-derived CDR1 and CDR2 are SGHTA and FQGNSA. Unmatched junction bases numbered 8, after V lost 3 bases and J lost 5 bases. The CDR3 contains 17 residues.

This clone was seen a single time. The chain joins TRBV28 to TRBJ2-7; D not resolved. The CDR3 totals 14 residues. Per germline, CDR1 MDHEN and CDR2 SYDVKM. Trimming took 6 bases from V and 5 from J, leaving 17 bases between them. The CDR3 protein is CASRTGRESNEQYF. The CDR3 bases are TGTGCCAGCAGGACGGGTCGCGAGTCCAACGAGCAGTACTTC.

This sequence joins TRBV5-4 and TRBJ1-1; D may be TRBD1 (5 bases). CDR3 size: 14 residues. CDR1 and CDR2 from the germline V gene are SGHNT and YYREEE (reference sequence). Trimming cost V 3 bases and J 4 bases, with 13 bases left between them. The CDR3 sequence is CASSSSDQGTEAFF. Written as DNA, the CDR3 is TGTGCCAGCAGCTCGTCAGATCAGGGCACTGAAGCTTTCTTT.

In this sample, this clone turned up once. J is TRBJ2-3 and V is TRBV11-1, with 7 positions matching TRBD1. The CDR3 is made up of 14 amino acids. Germline CDR1 SGHAT, CDR2 FQDESV (reference sequence). Trimming at V came to 5 bases and at J to 2 bases, leaving 4 bases not matched to a gene. The chain's CDR3 is CASSTGTDTDTQYF. The CDR3 DNA reads as TGTGCCAGCAGCACCGGGACAGACACAGATACGCAGTATTTT. Full variable domain (remainder filled in from reference TRBV11-1 and TRBJ2-3): EAEVAQSPRYKITEKSQAVAFWCDPISGHATLYWYRQILGQGPELLVQFQDESVVDDSQLPKDRFSAERLKGVDSTLKIQPAELGDSAMYLCASSTGTDTDTQYFGPGTRLTVL.

V and J are TRBV7-2 and TRBJ1-1, with a possible D match to TRBD1 (5 bases). The ends were cut back, 4 bases at V and 1 base at J, with 10 bases in the middle. The CDR3 is 14 residues long. Germline V CDR1 and CDR2: SGHTA, FQGNSA. The CDR3 spells CASSYRQGNTEAFF. The DNA for the CDR3 is TGTGCCAGCAGCTATCGCCAGGGGAACACTGAAGCTTTCTTT.

In this sample, this clone turned up once. The rearrangement joins TRBV21-1 to TRBJ1-2; TRBD1, the D gene given by the table, was not confirmed from the DNA. TRBV21-1 is a pseudogene locus. The CDR3 extends over 16 amino acids. The CDR3 bases are TGTGCCAGCAGCCACGGACAGGGTGAGGACAACTATGGCTACACCTTC. It codes for CASSHGQGEDNYGYTF.

This rearrangement joins TRBV3-1 (or the pseudogene TRBV3-2) to TRBJ1-5; D is ambiguous. Trimming stripped 4 bases from V and 0 bases from J, with 10 bases between. Germline V gene sequence: CDR1 LGHDT, CDR2 YNNKEL (reference sequence). This CDR3 contains 15 residues. The CDR3 nucleotides are TGTGCCAGCAGCCCAGCGGGGAATAGCAATCAGCCCCAGCATTTT. This translates into CASSPAGNSNQPQHF.

The CDR3 reads CASSLEGPYEQYF. The CDR3 region has the DNA TGTGCCAGCAGTTTAGAGGGCCCGTACGAGCAGTACTTC. V gene TRBV28 combines with J gene TRBJ2-7; D perhaps matches TRBD2 (5 bases). The V gene's germline CDR1 is MDHEN and CDR2 SYDVKM. The V and J ends lost 2 bases and 4 bases respectively, with 9 bases between them. There are 13 residues in the CDR3. Combining the CDR3 with reference TRBV28 and TRBJ2-7 gives the whole variable domain DVKVTQSSRYLVKRTGEKVFLECVQDMDHENMFWYRQDPGLGLRLIYFSYDVKMKEKGDIPEGYSVSREKKERFSLILESASTNQTSMYLCASSLEGPYEQYFGPGTRLTVT.

The CDR3 is CASSQDNRRVSNSPLHF. Here the CDR3 DNA reads TGTGCCAGCAGCCAAGATAACAGGAGGGTCTCTAATTCACCCCTCCACTTT. The chain recombines TRBV4-2 with TRBJ1-6; D is perhaps TRBD1 (5 bases). CDR1 and CDR2 (germline): LGHNA, YNFKEQ. Trimming shortened V by 0 bases and J by 6 bases, and 15 bases separated the two germline ends. This CDR3 is built from 17 residues.

This rearrangement joins TRBV6-1 to TRBJ1-2; 9 nucleotides align to TRBD1. V lost 2 bases, J lost 5 bases, and 18 bases stayed unmatched. Looked up from germline, CDR1 is MNHNS and CDR2 is SASEGT. CDR3 length: 19 amino acids. The CDR3 DNA is TGTGCCAGCAGTGAAACCTCCCGGACAGGGGCGCAAAAATCTTATGGCTACACCTTC. It encodes CASSETSRTGAQKSYGYTF.

The gene calls are TRBV19 and TRBJ2-5; maybe TRBD2 (5 bases). CDR1 and CDR2 (germline): LNHDA, SQIVND (reference sequence). This CDR3 has 17 amino acids. Trimming removed 3 bases at V and 0 bases at J, with 17 bases between. The CDR3 is CASSIPGRRGNQETQYF. In nucleotides, the CDR3 is TGTGCCAGTAGTATTCCGGGTCGGAGAGGGAACCAAGAGACCCAGTACTTC.

V gene TRBV2 combines with J gene TRBJ1-3; the D is unclear. From germline, CDR1 is SNHLY and CDR2 FYNNEI. V was cut by 4 bases and J by 0 bases, with 4 bases left in between. This CDR3 comprises 13 residues. CDR3 coding DNA: TGTGCCAGCAGTGTGTACTCTGGAAACACCATATATTTT. Translation gives CASSVYSGNTIYF. The whole variable domain, remainder taken from reference TRBV2 and TRBJ1-3, is EPEVTQTPSHQVTQMGQEVILRCVPISNHLYFYWYRQILGQKVEFLVSFYNNEISEKSEIFDDQFSVERPDGSNFTLKIRSTKLEDSAMYFCASSVYSGNTIYFGEGSWLTVV.

The rearrangement uses TRBV19 and TRBJ1-5; the match to TRBD1 covers 7 bases. The V segment lost 8 bases and the J segment 6 bases; nucleotides outside the gene matches: 13. Germline V gives CDR1 LNHDA, CDR2 SQIVND (reference sequence). This CDR3 contains 15 residues. The CDR3 sequence: CASQRDRVAGQPQHF. The CDR3 bases are TGTGCCAGTCAAAGAGACAGGGTGGCGGGTCAGCCCCAGCATTTT.